Here is one TCR beta chain with its context. V lost 0 bases to trimming and J lost 1 base; unmatched junction nucleotides: 11. CDR3 size: 18 residues. Per the germline V gene, CDR1 is LGHNA and CDR2 is YNFKEQ. These data are taken from a study of identical twins. TCRdb redid the calling of the 5' RACE reads with MiXCR, one entry per CDR3 protein. Here the sample spans about 570,000 distinct CDR3 sequences, nearly 10% being singletons. Healthy Caucasians supplied all donations. The sample also formed part of further work on yellow fever vaccine responses in identical twins.

The chain has TRBV4-2 and TRBJ2-5; 7 bases map to TRBD2. The sequence came from a woman aged 18-29 years in good health. Source material: PBMCs. CDR3 DNA sequence: TGTGCCAGCAGCCAAGACGCAACGGGACTACCTTTCCAAGAGACCCAGTACTTC. This gives the protein CASSQDATGLPFQETQYF.